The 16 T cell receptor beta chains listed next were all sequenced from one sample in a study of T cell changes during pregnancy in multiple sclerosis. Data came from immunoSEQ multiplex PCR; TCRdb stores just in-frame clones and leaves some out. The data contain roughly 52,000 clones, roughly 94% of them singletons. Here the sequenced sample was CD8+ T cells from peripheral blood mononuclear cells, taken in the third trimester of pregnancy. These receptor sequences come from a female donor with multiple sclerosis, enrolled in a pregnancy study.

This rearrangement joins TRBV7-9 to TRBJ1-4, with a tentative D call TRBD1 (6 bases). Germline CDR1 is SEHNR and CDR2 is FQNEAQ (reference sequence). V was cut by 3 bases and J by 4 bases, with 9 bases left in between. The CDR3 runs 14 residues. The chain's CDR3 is CASSFQGLNEKLFF. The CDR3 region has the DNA TGTGCCAGCAGCTTTCAGGGGCTTAATGAAAAACTGTTTTTT.

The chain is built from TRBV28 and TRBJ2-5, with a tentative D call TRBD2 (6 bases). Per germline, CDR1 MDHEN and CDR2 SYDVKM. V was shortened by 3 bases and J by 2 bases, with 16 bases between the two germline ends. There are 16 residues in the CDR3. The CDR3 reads CASSLPRRDLQETQYF. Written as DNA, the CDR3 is TGTGCCAGCAGTTTGCCCCGGAGGGATCTTCAAGAGACCCAGTACTTC.

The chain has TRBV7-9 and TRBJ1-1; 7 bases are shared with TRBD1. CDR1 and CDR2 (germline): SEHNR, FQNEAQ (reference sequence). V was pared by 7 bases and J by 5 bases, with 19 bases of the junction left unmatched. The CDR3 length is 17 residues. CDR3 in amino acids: CASTPYNPGGVRTEAFF. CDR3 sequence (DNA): TGTGCCAGCACCCCGTACAACCCAGGGGGAGTAAGGACTGAAGCTTTCTTT. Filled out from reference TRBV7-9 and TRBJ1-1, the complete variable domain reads DTGVSQNPRHKITKRGQNVTFRCDPISEHNRLYWYRQTLGQGPEFLTYFQNEAQLEKSRLLSDRFSAERPKGSFSTLEIQRTEQGDSAMYLCASTPYNPGGVRTEAFFGQGTRLTVV.

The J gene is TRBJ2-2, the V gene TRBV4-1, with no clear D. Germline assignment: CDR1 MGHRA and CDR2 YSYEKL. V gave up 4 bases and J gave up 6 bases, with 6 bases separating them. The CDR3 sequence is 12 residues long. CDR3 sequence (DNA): TGCGCCAGCAGCCCCCCTCCCGGGGAGCTGTTTTTT. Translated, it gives CASSPPPGELFF.

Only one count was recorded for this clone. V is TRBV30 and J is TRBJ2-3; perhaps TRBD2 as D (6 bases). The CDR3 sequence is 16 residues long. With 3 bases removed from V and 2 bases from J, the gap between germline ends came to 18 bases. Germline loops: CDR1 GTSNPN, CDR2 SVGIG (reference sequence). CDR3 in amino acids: CAWRFRWASDTDTQYF. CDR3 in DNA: TGTGCCTGGAGGTTCCGCTGGGCTAGCGACACAGATACGCAGTATTTT.

The chain's CDR3 is CASSQLKGQGETQYF. The CDR3 region has the DNA TGTGCCAGCAGCCAACTCAAGGGGCAGGGCGAGACCCAGTACTTC. The chain employs TRBV14 and TRBJ2-5; D is perhaps TRBD1 (5 bases). Germline V gene data show CDR1 as SGHDN and CDR2 as FVKESK. The CDR3 totals 15 residues. V dropped 2 bases and J dropped 5 bases, with 15 bases sitting between them.

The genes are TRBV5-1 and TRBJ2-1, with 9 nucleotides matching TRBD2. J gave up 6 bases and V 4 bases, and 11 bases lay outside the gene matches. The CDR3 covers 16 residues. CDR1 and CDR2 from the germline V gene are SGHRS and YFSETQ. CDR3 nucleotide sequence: TGCGCCAGCAGCCCGTTCGTCCGGCGGGAGGGCAATGAGCAGTTCTTC. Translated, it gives CASSPFVRREGNEQFF.

CDR3 nucleotides: TGCGCCAGCAGCCTGGGCGGGAGCGGAGAGACCCAGTACTTC. Protein: CASSLGGSGETQYF. This chain uses TRBV10-1 with TRBJ2-5; TRBD2 aligns across 7 bases. This CDR3 has 14 amino acids. Germline lookup yields CDR1 WNHNN and CDR2 SYGVQD (reference sequence). With 6 bases clipped from V and 4 bases from J, the junction kept 8 bases outside the gene matches.

The CDR3 coding sequence is TGTGCCAGCAGCTTCAGTAACAGGGGTTCAGAGACCCAGTACTTC. Protein product: CASSFSNRGSETQYF. This chain connects TRBV11-2 to TRBJ2-5, with 7 nucleotides matching TRBD1. CDR3 length equals 15 residues. V lost 3 bases, J lost 4 bases, and 8 bases stayed unmatched. Germline loops: CDR1 SGHAT, CDR2 FQNNGV.

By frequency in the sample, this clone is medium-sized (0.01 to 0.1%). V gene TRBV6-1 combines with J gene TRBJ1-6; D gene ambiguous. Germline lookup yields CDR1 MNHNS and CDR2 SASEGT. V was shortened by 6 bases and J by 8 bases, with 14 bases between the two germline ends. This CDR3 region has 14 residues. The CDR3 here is CASSDAGDYSPLHF. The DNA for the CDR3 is TGTGCCAGCAGCGACGCCGGGGATTATTCACCCCTCCACTTT.

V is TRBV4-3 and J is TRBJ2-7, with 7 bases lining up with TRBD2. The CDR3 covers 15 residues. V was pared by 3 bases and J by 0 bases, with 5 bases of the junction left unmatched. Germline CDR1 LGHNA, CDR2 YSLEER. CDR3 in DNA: TGCGCCAGCAGCCACACAGCGGGGAGCTCCTACGAGCAGTACTTC. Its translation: CASSHTAGSSYEQYF.

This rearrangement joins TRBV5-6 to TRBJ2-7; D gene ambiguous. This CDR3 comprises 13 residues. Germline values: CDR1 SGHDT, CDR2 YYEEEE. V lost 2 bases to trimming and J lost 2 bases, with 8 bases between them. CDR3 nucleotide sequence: TGTGCCAGCAGCTTAGGAAGCGCCTACGAGCAGTACTTC. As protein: CASSLGSAYEQYF.

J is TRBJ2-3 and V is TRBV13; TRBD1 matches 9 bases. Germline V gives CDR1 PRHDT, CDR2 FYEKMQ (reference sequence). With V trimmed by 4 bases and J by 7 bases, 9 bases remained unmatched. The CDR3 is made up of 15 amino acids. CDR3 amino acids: CASSSGGQGQNTQYF. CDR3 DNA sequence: TGTGCCAGCAGCTCGGGGGGACAGGGACAGAATACGCAGTATTTT.

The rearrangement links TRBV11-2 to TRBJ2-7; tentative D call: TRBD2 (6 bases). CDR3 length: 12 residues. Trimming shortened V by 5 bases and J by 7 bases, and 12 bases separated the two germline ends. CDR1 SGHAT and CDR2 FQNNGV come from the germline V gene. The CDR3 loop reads CASSGGSLEQYF. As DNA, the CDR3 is TGTGCCAGCAGCGGGGGGTCTTTGGAGCAGTACTTC.

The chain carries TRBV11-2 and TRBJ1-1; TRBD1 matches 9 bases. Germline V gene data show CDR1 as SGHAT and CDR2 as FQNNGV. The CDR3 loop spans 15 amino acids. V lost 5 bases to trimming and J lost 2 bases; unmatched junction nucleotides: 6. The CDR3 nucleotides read TGTGCCAGCAGCGCAGACAGGGGGATTAACACTGAAGCTTTCTTT. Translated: CASSADRGINTEAFF. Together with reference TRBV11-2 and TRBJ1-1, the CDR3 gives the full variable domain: EAGVAQSPRYKIIEKRQSVAFWCNPISGHATLYWYQQILGQGPKLLIQFQNNGVVDDSQLPKDRFSAERLKGVDSTLKIQPAKLEDSAVYLCASSADRGINTEAFFGQGTRLTVV.

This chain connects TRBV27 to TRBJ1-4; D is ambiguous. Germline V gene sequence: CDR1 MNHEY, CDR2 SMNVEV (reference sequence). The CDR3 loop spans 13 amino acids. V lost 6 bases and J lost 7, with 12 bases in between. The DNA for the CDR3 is TGTGCCAGCAGCGGAGGAGGGCCTGAAAAACTGTTTTTT. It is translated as CASSGGGPEKLFF.